The T cell receptor (beta chain) described here comes from a study of blood T cell repertoires in COVID-19. Study context: The United States, Italy and Spain provided the acute and convalescent COVID-19 samples.

Clones were sequenced by immunoSEQ multiplex PCR, and TCRdb holds only the in-frame ones, with some missing. The data contain about 87,000 clones, around 91% of them singletons. Germline V gene sequence: CDR1 PRHDT, CDR2 FYEKMQ (reference sequence). V was cut by 0 bases and J by 2 bases, with 11 bases left in between. The CDR3 runs to 16 residues. V and J are TRBV13 and TRBJ1-5; no definite D call. This clonotype was obtained from a man between 18 and 29 years old with COVID-19, enrolled during active disease. The specimen was peripheral blood. DNA for the CDR3: TGTGCCAGCAGCTTAGGCCGAGGGATGGGCAATCAGCCCCAGCATTTT. Translating it yields CASSLGRGMGNQPQHF. Full variable domain (remainder filled in from reference TRBV13 and TRBJ1-5): AAGVIQSPRHLIKEKRETATLKCYPIPRHDTVYWYQQGPGQDPQFLISFYEKMQSDKGSIPDRFSAQQFSDYHSELNMSSLELGDSALYFCASSLGRGMGNQPQHFGDGTRLSIL.